This is a list of T cell receptor beta chains from one sample in a study of blood T cell repertoires in COVID-19. The method was immunoSEQ multiplex PCR; TCRdb's version includes in-frame clones alone and lacks a portion of them. The sample lists a few hundred thousand clones; around 88% were seen once. The specimen was peripheral blood. These receptors were taken from a woman between 25 and 40 years old with COVID-19, enrolled during active disease. CDR3s include the opening cysteine and the closing phenylalanine or tryptophan.

J | V | CDR3
TRBJ2-5 | TRBV5-1 | CASSFQGQETQYF
TRBJ1-1 | TRBV7-2 | CASSLQGGVNTEAFF
TRBJ2-3 | TRBV7-3 | CASSPGTSTDTQYF
TRBJ1-2 | TRBV19 | CASSASQGWLFRGYTF
TRBJ2-2 | TRBV19 | CASKSMGGAGELFF
TRBJ2-3 | TRBV10-3 | CAISGATGADTQYF
TRBJ2-5 | TRBV3-1/TRBV3-2 | CASTHPWIAGGVETQYF
TRBJ2-2 | TRBV7-8 | CASSFLRVLNTGELFF
TRBJ1-6 | TRBV5-1 | CASRFGENNSPLHF
TRBJ1-2 | TRBV30 | CAWTMGVYGYTF
TRBJ2-2 | TRBV19 | CASSNPPSGGLNTGELFF
TRBJ2-7 | TRBV27 | CASSLRGPTYEQYF
TRBJ1-1 | TRBV10-3 | CAIRRDGGTEAFF
TRBJ1-1 | TRBV7-2 | CASSSMGQLNTEAFF
TRBJ1-5 | TRBV19 | CASRTTKASNQPQHF
TRBJ1-2 | TRBV21-1 | CASSKGGWAGYTF
TRBJ1-5 | TRBV12-3/TRBV12-4 | CASSVSSNQPQHF
TRBJ1-1 | TRBV30 | CAWWDSNTEAFF
TRBJ1-5 | TRBV11-3 | CASSLVRQGQDSNQPQHF
TRBJ2-3 | TRBV27 | CASSRYSGGALDTQYF
TRBJ1-2 | TRBV9 | CASSIPRPGQGDSGYGYTF
TRBJ2-5 | TRBV2 | CASRGTGQETQYF
TRBJ1-3 | TRBV18 | CASSPTGGNTIYF
TRBJ1-6 | TRBV19 | CASSFAASGSPLHF
TRBJ2-2 | TRBV2 | CASNRGTNTGELFF
TRBJ1-1 | TRBV2 | CASSGRQPNTEAFF
TRBJ2-3 | TRBV28 | CASSSPRITGLITDTQYF
TRBJ1-1 | TRBV28 | CASSYLLRTGNTEAFF
TRBJ1-1 | TRBV10-3 | CAISRTEGDTEAFF
TRBJ2-3 | TRBV6-5 | CASSPIAGAGDTQYF
TRBJ1-1 | TRBV2 | CASALSPRQGSNTEAFF
TRBJ2-5 | TRBV5-1 | CASSSSWAGGKGTQYF
TRBJ1-6 | TRBV19 | CASSISTARHNSPLHF
TRBJ1-2 | TRBV18 | CASSLIAEGHSYTF
TRBJ1-4 | TRBV7-9 | CASSLGRGREKLFF
TRBJ1-1 | TRBV2 | CASSGQDTNTEAFF
TRBJ2-3 | TRBV1 | CTSSQVVLAGRTDTQYF
TRBJ2-3 | TRBV4-1 | CASSQDPARVAQYF
TRBJ2-2 | TRBV5-1 | CASSLASRNTGELFF
TRBJ1-1 | TRBV19 | CASSTRYRAHRMNTEAFF
TRBJ1-1 | TRBV29-1 | CSAVTGEGTEAFF
TRBJ1-5 | TRBV28 | CASGGQGLSTQPQHF
TRBJ1-6 | TRBV5-4 | CASSSTSVFRDRVEPLHF
TRBJ1-2 | TRBV5-6 | CASSHLLKTGDVGYGYTF
TRBJ1-5 | TRBV18 | CASSRTGKQPQHF
TRBJ2-5 | TRBV11-2 | CASSALAGGRGQETQYF
TRBJ2-3 | TRBV5-1 | CASSLEVSLAGTQYF
TRBJ2-5 | TRBV11-3 | CASSLLISSETQYF
TRBJ2-1 | TRBV5-1 | CASSLEPHRGPNEQFF
TRBJ1-6 | TRBV7-9 | CASSPATGSNSPLHF
TRBJ2-2 | TRBV7-8 | CASSWGEFGTGELFF
TRBJ1-1 | TRBV12-3/TRBV12-4 | CASSSDLSTEAFF